This T cell receptor beta chain derives from a study of T cell responses to AZD1222 COVID-19 vaccine. Study-wide findings and caveats: Vaccine-associated CD4 TCRs ranged over spike, dominating at 160-218 and 743-854. Baseline seropositives among AZD1222 recipients totaled only five to seven. With two AZD1222 doses given, Spike-specific TCR breadth and depth both rose. The study sampled repertoires only after the peak T cell response.

Data came from immunoSEQ multiplex PCR; TCRdb stores just in-frame clones and leaves some out. In the table there are 120,000 or so clones, 80% to 95% of which are singletons. As concerns this clone: Its specificity is not known.

The sequencing here drew on peripheral blood, taken 28 days after the second dose of the MenACWY control vaccine. The sequence was obtained from an adult who received the MenACWY meningococcal vaccine as a control.

The DNA of the CDR3 is TGTGCCAGTCAACCGGGCACCCAGAACACTGAAGCTTTCTTT. Residues: CASQPGTQNTEAFF. The chain joins TRBV19 to TRBJ1-1; D gene ambiguous. The CDR3 consists of 14 residues. V lost 8 bases, J lost 1 base, and 14 bases lay in between. CDR1 and CDR2 (germline): LNHDA, SQIVND (reference sequence).